Below, one T cell receptor (beta chain) is given with its context. The antigen is unknown. The data derive from a study of radiotherapy plus CTLA-4 blockade in lung cancer. General observations from the study: Following radiotherapy plus ipilimumab, tumor-derived TCR clones expanded in the blood.

Between the trimmed V and J ends, which lost 0 bases and 6 bases, there was a span of 10 bases. CDR1 and CDR2 (germline): LGHNA, YSLEER. The CDR3 loop spans 14 amino acids. Profiled with immunoSEQ multiplex PCR; TCRdb holds only in-frame clones, not every one. The sample yields approximately 52,000 clones, 77% seen once. V is TRBV4-3 and J is TRBJ2-3, with D perhaps TRBD2 (5 bases). The sequence was collected from a human donor with non-small cell lung cancer whose response to radiotherapy plus ipilimumab could not be evaluated. The specimen was peripheral blood, collected from a patient treated with radiotherapy plus ipilimumab. The CDR3 sequence is CASSQDRLADTQYF. The DNA for the CDR3 is TGCGCCAGCAGCCAAGATCGTCTAGCCGATACGCAGTATTTT.